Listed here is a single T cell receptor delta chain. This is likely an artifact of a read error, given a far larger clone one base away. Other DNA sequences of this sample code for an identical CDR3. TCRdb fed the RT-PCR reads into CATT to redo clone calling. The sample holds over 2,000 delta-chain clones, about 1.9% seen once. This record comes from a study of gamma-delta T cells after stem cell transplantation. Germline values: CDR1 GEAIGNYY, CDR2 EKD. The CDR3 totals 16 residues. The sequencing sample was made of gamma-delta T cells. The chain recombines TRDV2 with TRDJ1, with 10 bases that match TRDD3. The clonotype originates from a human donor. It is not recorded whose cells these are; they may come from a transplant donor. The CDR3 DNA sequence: TGTGCCTGCGACACTGTGGGGGATACTTACCCCGATAAACTCATCTTT. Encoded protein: CACDTVGDTYPDKLIF.